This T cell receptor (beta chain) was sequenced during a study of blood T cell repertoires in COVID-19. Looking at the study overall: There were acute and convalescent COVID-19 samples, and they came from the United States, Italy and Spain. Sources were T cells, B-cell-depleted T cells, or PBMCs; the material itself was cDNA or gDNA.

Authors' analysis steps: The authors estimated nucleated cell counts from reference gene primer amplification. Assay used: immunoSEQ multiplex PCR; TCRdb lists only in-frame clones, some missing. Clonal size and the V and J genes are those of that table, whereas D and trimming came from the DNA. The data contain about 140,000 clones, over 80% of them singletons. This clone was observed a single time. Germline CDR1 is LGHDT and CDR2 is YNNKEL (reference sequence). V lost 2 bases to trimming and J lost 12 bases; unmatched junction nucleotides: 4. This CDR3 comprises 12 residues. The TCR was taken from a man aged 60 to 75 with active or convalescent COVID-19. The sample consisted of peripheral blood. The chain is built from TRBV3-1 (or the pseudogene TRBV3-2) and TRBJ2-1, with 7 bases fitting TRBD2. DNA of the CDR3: TGTGCCAGCAGCCAACAGGGCGGGGGGCAGTTCTTC. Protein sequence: CASSQQGGGQFF.